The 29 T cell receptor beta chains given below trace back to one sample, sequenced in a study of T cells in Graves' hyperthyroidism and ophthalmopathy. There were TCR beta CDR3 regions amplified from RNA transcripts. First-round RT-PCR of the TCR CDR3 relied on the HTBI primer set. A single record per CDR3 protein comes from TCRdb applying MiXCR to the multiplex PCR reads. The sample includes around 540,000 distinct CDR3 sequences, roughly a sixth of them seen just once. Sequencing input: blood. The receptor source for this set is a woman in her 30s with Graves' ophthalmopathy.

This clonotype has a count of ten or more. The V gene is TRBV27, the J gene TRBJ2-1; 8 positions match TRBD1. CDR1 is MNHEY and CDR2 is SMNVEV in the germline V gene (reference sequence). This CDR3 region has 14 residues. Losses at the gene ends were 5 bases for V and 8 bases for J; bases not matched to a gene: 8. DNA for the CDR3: TGTGCCAGCAGTCCAGGGACAGGCCGGGATGAGCAGTTCTTC. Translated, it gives CASSPGTGRDEQFF.

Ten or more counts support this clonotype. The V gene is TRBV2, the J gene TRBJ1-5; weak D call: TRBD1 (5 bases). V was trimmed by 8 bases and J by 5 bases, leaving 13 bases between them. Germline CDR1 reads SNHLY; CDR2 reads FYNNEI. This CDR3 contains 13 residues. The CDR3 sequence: CASEGAEHQPQHF. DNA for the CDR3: TGTGCCAGCGAAGGGGCAGAGCATCAGCCCCAGCATTTT. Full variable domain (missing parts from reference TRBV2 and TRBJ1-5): EPEVTQTPSHQVTQMGQEVILRCVPISNHLYFYWYRQILGQKVEFLVSFYNNEISEKSEIFDDQFSVERPDGSNFTLKIRSTKLEDSAMYFCASEGAEHQPQHFGDGTRLSIL.

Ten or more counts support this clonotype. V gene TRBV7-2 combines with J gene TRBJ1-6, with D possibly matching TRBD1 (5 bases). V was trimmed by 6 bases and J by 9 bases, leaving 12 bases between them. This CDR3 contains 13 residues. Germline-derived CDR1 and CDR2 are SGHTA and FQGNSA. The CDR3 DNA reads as TGTGCCAGCAGTTTCGGGGGAAGTTCACCCCTCCACTTT. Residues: CASSFGGSSPLHF. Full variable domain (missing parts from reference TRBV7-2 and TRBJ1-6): GAGVSQSPSNKVTEKGKDVELRCDPISGHTALYWYRQSLGQGLEFLIYFQGNSAPDKSGLPSDRFSAERTGGSVSTLTIQRTQQEDSAVYLCASSFGGSSPLHFGNGTRLTVT.

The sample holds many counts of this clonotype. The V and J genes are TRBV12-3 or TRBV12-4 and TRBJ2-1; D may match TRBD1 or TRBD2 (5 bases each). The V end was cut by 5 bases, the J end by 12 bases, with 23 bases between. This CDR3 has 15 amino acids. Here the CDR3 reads CASSPPAQTGTGQFF. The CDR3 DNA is TGTGCCAGCAGTCCACCTGCTCAGACTGGGACGGGGCAGTTCTTC.

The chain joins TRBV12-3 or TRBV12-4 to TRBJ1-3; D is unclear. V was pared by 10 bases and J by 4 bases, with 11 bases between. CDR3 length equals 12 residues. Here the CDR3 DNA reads TGTGCCACCCTTATGGGGGGAAACACCATATATTTT. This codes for CATLMGGNTIYF.

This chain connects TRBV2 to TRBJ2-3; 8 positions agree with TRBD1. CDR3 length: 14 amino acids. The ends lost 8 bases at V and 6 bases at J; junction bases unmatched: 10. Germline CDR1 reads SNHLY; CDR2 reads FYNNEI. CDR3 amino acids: CASGGQGTRDTQYF. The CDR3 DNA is TGTGCCAGCGGCGGACAGGGAACGAGGGATACGCAGTATTTT.

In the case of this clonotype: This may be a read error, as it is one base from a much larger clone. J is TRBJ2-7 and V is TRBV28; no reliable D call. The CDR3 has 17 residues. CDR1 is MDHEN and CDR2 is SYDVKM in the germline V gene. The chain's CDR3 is CAGSRTPGRGNTYEQYF. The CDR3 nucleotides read TGTGCCGGCAGCCGTACCCCAGGCCGCGGTAACACCTACGAGCAGTACTTC.

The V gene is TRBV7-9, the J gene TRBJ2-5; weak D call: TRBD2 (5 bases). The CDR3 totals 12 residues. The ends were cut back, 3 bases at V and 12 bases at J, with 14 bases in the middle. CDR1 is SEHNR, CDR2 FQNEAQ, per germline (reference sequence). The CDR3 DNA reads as TGTGCCAGCAGCTTCGACACCGGGAACAAGTACTTC. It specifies CASSFDTGNKYF.

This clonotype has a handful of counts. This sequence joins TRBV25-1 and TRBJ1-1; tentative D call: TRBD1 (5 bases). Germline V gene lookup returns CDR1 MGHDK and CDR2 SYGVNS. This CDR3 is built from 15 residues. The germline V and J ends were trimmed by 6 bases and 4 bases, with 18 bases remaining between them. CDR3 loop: CASRARSGRGTEAFF. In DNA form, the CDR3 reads TGTGCCAGCAGAGCGAGATCGGGAAGGGGCACTGAAGCTTTCTTT.

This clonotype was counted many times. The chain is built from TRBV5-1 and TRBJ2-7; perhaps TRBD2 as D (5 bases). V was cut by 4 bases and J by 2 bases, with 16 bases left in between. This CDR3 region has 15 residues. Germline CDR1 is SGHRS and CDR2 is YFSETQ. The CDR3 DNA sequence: TGCGCCAGCAGCCTCCGGACCGGGGATACCTACGAGCAGTACTTC. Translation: CASSLRTGDTYEQYF. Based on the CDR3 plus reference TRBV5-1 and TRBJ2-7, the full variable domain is KAGVTQTPRYLIKTRGQQVTLSCSPISGHRSVSWYQQTPGQGLQFLFEYFSETQRNKGNFPGRFSGRQFSNSRSEMNVSTLELGDSALYLCASSLRTGDTYEQYFGPGTRLTVT.

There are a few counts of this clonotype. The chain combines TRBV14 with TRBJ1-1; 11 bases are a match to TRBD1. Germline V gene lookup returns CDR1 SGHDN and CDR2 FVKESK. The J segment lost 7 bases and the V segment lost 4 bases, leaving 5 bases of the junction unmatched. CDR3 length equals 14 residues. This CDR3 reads CASSRTGGDVEAFF. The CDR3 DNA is TGTGCCAGCAGCCGGACAGGGGGCGACGTTGAAGCTTTCTTT.

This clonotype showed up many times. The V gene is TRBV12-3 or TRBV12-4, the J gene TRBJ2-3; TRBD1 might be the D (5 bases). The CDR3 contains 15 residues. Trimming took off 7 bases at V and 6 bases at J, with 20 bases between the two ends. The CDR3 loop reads CASTLTAMIGDTQYF. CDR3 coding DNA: TGTGCCAGCACCTTGACAGCTATGATCGGGGATACGCAGTATTTT.

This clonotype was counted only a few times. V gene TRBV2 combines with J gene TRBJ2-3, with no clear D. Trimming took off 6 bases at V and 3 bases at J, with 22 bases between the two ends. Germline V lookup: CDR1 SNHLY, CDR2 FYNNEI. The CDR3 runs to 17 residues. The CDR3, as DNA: TGTGCCAGCAGCGCCTTGTCTTTTCCCGACGAGACAGATACGCAGTATTTT. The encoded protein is CASSALSFPDETDTQYF.

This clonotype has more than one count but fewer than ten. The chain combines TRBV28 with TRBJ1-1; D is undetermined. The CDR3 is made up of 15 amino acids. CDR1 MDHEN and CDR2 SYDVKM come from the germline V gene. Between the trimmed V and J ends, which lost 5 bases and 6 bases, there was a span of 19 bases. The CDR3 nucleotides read TGTGCCAGCAGTCCCTGGACGACCCTACGGGCTGAAGCTTTCTTT. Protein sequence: CASSPWTTLRAEAFF.

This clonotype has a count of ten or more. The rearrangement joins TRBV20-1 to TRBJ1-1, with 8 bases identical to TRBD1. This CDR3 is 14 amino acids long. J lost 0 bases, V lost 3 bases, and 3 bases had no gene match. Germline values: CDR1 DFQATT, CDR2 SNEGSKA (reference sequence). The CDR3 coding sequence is TGCAGTGCTAGTCCGGGACAGGTGAACACTGAAGCTTTCTTT. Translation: CSASPGQVNTEAFF.

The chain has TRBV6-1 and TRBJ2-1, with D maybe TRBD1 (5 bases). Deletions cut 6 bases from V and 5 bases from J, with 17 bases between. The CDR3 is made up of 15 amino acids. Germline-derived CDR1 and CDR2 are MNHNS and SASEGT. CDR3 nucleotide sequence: TGTGCCAGCAGCGCCAGGGAAGCTGGGGACAATGAGCAGTTCTTC. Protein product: CASSAREAGDNEQFF.

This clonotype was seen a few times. The CDR3 protein is CATRPVLGTNYNEQFF. The CDR3 region has the DNA TGTGCCACCCGCCCCGTTCTCGGGACAAACTACAATGAGCAGTTCTTC. The genes are TRBV15 and TRBJ2-1; tentative D call: TRBD1 (6 bases). V was cut by 8 bases and J by 3 bases, with 20 bases left in between. The CDR3 extends over 16 amino acids. The germline CDR1 and CDR2 sequences are LNHNV and YYDKDF (reference sequence).

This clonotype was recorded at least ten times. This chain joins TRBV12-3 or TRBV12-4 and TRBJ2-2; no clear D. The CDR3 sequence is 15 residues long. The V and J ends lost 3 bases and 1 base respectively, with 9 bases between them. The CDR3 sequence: CASSFTVWNTGELFF. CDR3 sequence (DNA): TGTGCCAGCAGTTTTACAGTGTGGAACACCGGGGAGCTGTTTTTT.

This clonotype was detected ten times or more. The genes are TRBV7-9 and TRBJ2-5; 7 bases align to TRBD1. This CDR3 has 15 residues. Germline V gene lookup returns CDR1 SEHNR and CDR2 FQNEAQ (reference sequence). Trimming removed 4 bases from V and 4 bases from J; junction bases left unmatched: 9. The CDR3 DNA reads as TGTGCCAGCAGCTCTGACAGGGTACCGCGAGAGACCCAGTACTTC. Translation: CASSSDRVPRETQYF.

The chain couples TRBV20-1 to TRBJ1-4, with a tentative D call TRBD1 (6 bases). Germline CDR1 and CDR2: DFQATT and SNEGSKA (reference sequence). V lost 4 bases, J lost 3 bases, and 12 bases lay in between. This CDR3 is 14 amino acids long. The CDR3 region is CSATGQKSNEKLFF. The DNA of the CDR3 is TGCAGTGCTACCGGACAGAAGTCTAATGAAAAACTGTTTTTT.

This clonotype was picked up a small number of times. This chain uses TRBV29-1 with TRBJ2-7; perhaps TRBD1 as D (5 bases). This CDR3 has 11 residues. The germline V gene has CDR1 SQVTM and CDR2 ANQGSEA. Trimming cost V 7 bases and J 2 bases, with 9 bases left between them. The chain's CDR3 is CSGTLAYEQYF. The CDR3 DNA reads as TGCAGCGGGACACTCGCCTACGAGCAGTACTTC.

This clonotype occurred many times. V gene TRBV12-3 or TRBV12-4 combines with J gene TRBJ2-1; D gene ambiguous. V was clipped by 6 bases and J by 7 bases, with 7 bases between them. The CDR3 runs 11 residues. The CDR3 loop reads CASSHGNEQFF. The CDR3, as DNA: TGTGCCAGCAGCCACGGGAATGAGCAGTTCTTC.

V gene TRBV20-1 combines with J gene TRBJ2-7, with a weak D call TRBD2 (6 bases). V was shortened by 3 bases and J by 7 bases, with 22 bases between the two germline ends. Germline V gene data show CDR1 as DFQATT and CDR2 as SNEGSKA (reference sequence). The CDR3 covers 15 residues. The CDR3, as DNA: TGCAGTGCTAGGAGGTTGGGGGAGGTCCTGGGGGAGCAGTACTTC. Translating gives CSARRLGEVLGEQYF.

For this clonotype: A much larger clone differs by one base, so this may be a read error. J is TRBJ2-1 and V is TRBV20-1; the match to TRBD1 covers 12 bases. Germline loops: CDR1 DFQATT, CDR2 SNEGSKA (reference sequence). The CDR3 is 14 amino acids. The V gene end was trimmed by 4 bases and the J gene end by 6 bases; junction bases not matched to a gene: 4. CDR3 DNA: TGCAGTGCTACAGCGGGACAGGGGGCCAATGAGCAGTTCTTC. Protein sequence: CSATAGQGANEQFF.

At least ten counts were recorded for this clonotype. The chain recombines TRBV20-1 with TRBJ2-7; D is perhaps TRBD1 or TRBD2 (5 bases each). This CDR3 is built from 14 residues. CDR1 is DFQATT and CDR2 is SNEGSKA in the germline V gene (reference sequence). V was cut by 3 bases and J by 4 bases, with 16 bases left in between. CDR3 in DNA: TGCAGTGCTAGTGGAGGTTCTGGGGGTTACGAGCAGTACTTC. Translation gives CSASGGSGGYEQYF.

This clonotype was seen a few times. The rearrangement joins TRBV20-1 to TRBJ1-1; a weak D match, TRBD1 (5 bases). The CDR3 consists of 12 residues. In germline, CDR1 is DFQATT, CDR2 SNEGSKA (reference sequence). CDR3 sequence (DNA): TGCAGCGGGGGTCAGGGGAACACTGAAGCTTTCTTT. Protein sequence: CSGGQGNTEAFF.

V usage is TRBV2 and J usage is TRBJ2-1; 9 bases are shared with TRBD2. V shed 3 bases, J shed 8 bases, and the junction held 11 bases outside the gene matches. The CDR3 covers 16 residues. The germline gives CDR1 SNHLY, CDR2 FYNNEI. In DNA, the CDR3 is TGTGCCAGCAGTGACTCGCTACTAGCGGGCGGGGATGAGCAGTTCTTC. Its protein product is CASSDSLLAGGDEQFF.

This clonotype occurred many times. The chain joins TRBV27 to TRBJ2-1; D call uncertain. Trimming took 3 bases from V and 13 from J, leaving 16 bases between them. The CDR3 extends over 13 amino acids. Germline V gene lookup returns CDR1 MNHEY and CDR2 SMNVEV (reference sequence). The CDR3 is CASSFVAEKNQFF. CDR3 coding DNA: TGTGCCAGCAGTTTCGTGGCAGAGAAAAATCAGTTCTTC.

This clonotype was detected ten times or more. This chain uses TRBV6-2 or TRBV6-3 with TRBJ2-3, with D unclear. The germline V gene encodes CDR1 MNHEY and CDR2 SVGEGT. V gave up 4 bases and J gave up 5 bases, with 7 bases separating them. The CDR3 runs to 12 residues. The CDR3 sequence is CASSSWGDTQYF. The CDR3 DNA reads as TGTGCCAGCAGTTCCTGGGGAGATACGCAGTATTTT.